This TCR beta chain was recorded in a study of identical twins. Study-wide results and caveats: It was possible that invariant MAIT and iNKT cells partly confounded the zero-insertion analyses.

This clonotype has only a few counts. Its antigen is currently unknown. TCRdb re-analysed the 5' RACE reads in MiXCR, keeping a single row per CDR3 protein. The sample holds about 240,000 distinct CDR3 sequences, about 10% seen once. CDR3 size: 14 residues. Germline CDR1 is SQVTM and CDR2 is ANQGSEA. The trim removed 7 bases at V and 8 bases at J, leaving 12 bases unmatched. The receptor's source is a man in his fifties or sixties in good health. The specimen sequenced was memory T cells sorted from blood. The J gene is TRBJ1-4, the V gene TRBV29-1; 8 bases are shared with TRBD1. The DNA for the CDR3 is TGCAGCGCCCTCCCGGACAGGGAGCCCGAAAAACTGTTTTTT. Protein: CSALPDREPEKLFF. Drawing the rest from reference TRBV29-1 and TRBJ1-4, the complete variable domain is SAVISQKPSRDICQRGTSLTIQCQVDSQVTMMFWYRQQPGQSLTLIATANQGSEATYESGFVIDKFPISRPNLTFSTLTVSNMSPEDSSIYLCSALPDREPEKLFFGSGTQLSVL.